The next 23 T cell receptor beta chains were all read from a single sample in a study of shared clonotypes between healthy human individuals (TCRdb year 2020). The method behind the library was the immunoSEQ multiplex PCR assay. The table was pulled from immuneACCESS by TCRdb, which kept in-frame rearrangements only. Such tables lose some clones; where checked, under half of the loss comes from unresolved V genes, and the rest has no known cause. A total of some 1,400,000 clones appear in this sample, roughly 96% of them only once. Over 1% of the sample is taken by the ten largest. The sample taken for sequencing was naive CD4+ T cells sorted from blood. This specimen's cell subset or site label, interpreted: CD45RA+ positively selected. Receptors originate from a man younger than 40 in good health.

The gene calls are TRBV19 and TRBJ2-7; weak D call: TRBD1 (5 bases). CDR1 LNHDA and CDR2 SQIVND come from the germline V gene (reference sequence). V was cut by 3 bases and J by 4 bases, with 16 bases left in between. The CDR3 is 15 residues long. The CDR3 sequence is CASSIGQGGPYEQYF. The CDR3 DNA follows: TGTGCCAGTAGTATCGGACAAGGTGGACCTTACGAGCAGTACTTC.

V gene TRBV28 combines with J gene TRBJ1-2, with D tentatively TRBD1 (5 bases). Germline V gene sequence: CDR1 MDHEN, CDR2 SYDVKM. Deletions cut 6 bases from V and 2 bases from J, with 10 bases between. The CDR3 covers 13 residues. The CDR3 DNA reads TGTGCCAGCAGGCTGGGGCGGAACTATGGCTACACCTTC. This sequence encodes CASRLGRNYGYTF.

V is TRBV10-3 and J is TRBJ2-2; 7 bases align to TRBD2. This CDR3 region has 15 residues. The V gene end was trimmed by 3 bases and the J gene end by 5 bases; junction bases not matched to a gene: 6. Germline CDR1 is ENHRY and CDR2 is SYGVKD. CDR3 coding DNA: TGTGCCATCAGTGACAGCGGGATGGGTACCGGGGAGCTGTTTTTT. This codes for CAISDSGMGTGELFF.

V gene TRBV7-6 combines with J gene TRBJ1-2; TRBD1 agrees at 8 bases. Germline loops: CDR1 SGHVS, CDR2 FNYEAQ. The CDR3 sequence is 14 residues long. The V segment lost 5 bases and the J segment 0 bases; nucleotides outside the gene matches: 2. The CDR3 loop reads CASSPGQANYGYTF. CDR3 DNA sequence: TGTGCCAGCAGCCCGGGACAGGCTAACTATGGCTACACCTTC.

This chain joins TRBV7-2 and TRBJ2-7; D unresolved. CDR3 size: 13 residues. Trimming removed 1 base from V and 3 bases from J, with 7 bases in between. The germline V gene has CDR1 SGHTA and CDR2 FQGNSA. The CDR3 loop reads CASSLGVRYEQYF. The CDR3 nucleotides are TGTGCCAGCAGCTTAGGAGTCCGCTACGAGCAGTACTTC. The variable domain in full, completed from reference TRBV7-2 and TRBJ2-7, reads GAGVSQSPSNKVTEKGKDVELRCDPISGHTALYWYRQSLGQGLEFLIYFQGNSAPDKSGLPSDRFSAERTGGSVSTLTIQRTQQEDSAVYLCASSLGVRYEQYFGPGTRLTVT.

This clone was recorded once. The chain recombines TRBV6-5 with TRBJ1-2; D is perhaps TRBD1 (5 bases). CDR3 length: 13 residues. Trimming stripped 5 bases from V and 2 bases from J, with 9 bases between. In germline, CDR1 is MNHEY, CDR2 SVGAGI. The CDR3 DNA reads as TGTGCCAGCAGTGGGACGGGGAACTATGGCTACACCTTC. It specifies CASSGTGNYGYTF.

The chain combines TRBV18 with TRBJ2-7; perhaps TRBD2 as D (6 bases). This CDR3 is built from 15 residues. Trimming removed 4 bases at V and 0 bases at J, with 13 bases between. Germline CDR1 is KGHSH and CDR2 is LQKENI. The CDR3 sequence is CASSLEGGRSYEQYF. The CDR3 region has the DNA TGTGCCAGCTCACTTGAGGGAGGCCGCTCCTACGAGCAGTACTTC. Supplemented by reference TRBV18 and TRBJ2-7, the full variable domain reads NAGVMQNPRHLVRRRGQEARLRCSPMKGHSHVYWYRQLPEEGLKFMVYLQKENIIDESGMPKERFSAEFPKEGPSILRIQQVVRGDSAAYFCASSLEGGRSYEQYFGPGTRLTVT.

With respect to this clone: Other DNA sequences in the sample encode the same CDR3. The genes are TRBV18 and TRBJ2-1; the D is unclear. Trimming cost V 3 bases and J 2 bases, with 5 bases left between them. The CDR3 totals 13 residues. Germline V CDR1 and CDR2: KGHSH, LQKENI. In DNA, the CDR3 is TGTGCCAGCTCACCCGGAGCCTACAATGAGCAGTTCTTC. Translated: CASSPGAYNEQFF.

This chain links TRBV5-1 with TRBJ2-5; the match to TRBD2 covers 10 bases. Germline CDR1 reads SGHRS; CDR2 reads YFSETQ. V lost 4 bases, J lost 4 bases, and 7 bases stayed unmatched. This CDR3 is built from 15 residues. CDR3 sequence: CASSARLAGIETQYF. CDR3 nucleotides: TGCGCCAGCAGCGCCAGACTAGCGGGCATAGAGACCCAGTACTTC.

The CDR3 protein is CASSQAGSHTEAFF. In nucleotides, the CDR3 is TGCGCCAGCAGCCAAGCAGGGTCGCACACTGAAGCTTTCTTT. V usage is TRBV4-1 and J usage is TRBJ1-1; tentative D call: TRBD1 (5 bases). V was trimmed by 1 base and J by 3 bases, leaving 9 bases between them. The CDR3 consists of 14 residues. Germline lookup yields CDR1 MGHRA and CDR2 YSYEKL.

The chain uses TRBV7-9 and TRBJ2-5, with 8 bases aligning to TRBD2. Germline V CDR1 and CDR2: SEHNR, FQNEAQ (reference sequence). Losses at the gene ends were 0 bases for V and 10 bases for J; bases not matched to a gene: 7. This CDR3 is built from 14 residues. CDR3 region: CASSLAEGLGIQYF. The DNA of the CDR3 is TGTGCCAGCAGCTTAGCGGAGGGACTAGGGATCCAGTACTTC.

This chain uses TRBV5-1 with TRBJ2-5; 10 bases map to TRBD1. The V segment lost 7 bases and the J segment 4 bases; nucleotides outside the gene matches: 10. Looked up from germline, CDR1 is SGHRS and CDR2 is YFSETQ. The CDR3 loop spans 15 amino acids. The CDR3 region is CASGPGQGISETQYF. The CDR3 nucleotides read TGCGCCAGCGGACCGGGACAGGGGATTTCAGAGACCCAGTACTTC. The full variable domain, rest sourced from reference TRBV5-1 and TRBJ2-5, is KAGVTQTPRYLIKTRGQQVTLSCSPISGHRSVSWYQQTPGQGLQFLFEYFSETQRNKGNFPGRFSGRQFSNSRSEMNVSTLELGDSALYLCASGPGQGISETQYFGPGTRLLVL.

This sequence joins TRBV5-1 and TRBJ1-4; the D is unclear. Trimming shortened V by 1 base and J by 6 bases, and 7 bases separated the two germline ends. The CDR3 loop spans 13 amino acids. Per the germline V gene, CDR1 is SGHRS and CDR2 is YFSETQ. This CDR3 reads CASSLIGDEKLFF. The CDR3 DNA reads TGCGCCAGCAGCTTGATTGGAGATGAAAAACTGTTTTTT. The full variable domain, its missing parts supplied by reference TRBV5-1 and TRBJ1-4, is KAGVTQTPRYLIKTRGQQVTLSCSPISGHRSVSWYQQTPGQGLQFLFEYFSETQRNKGNFPGRFSGRQFSNSRSEMNVSTLELGDSALYLCASSLIGDEKLFFGSGTQLSVL.

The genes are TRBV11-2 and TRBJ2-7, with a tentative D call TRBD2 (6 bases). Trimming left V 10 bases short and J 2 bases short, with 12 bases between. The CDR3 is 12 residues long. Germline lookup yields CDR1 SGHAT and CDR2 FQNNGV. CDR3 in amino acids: CATRSGTYEQYF. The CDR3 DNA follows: TGTGCCACACGTAGCGGTACCTACGAGCAGTACTTC.

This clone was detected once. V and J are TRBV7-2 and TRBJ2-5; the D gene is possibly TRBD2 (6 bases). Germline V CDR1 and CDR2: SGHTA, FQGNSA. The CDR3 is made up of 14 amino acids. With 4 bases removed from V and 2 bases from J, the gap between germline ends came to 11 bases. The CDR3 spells CASSSGLKQETQYF. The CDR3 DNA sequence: TGTGCCAGCAGCTCCGGACTAAAGCAAGAGACCCAGTACTTC.

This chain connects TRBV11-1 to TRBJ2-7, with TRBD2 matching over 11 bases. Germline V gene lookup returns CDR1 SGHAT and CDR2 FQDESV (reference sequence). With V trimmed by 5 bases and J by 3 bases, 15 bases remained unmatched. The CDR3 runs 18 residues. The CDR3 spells CASSPSGALAGVFYEQYF. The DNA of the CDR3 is TGTGCCAGCAGCCCTAGTGGGGCACTAGCGGGAGTGTTCTACGAGCAGTACTTC.

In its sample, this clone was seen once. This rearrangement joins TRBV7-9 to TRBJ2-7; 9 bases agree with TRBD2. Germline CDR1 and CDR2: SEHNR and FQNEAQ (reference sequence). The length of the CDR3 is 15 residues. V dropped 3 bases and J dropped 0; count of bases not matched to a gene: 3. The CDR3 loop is CASSLILAGSYEQYF. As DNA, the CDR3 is TGTGCCAGCAGCTTGATACTAGCGGGCTCCTACGAGCAGTACTTC.

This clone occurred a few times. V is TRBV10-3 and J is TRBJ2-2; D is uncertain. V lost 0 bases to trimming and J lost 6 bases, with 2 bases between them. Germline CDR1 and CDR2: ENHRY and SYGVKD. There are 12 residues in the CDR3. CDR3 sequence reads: CAISESAGELFF. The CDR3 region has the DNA TGTGCCATCAGTGAGTCGGCCGGGGAGCTGTTTTTT.

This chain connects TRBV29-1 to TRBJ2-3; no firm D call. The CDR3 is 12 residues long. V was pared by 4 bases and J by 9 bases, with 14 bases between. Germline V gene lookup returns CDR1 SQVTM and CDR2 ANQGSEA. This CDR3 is CSVAPTIETQYF. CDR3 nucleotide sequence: TGCAGCGTTGCGCCCACGATAGAAACGCAGTATTTT.

The CDR3 sequence is CASSLGTSGSGSYNEQFF. The CDR3 DNA follows: TGCGCCAGCTCCCTAGGGACTAGCGGGAGTGGATCCTACAATGAGCAGTTCTTC. The genes are TRBV5-1 and TRBJ2-1, with 14 bases identical to TRBD2. Germline V gene sequence: CDR1 SGHRS, CDR2 YFSETQ. V was pared by 7 bases and J by 1 base, with 10 bases of the junction left unmatched. This CDR3 has 18 amino acids. Full variable domain (remainder filled in from reference TRBV5-1 and TRBJ2-1): KAGVTQTPRYLIKTRGQQVTLSCSPISGHRSVSWYQQTPGQGLQFLFEYFSETQRNKGNFPGRFSGRQFSNSRSEMNVSTLELGDSALYLCASSLGTSGSGSYNEQFFGPGTRLTVL.

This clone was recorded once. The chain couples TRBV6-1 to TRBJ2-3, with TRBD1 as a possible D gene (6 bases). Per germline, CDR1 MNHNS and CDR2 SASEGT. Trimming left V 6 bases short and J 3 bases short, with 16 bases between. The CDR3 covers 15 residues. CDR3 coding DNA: TGTGCCAGCAGGGTTCGAGGACAGAGAACAGATACGCAGTATTTT. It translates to CASRVRGQRTDTQYF.

CDR3 amino acids: CASSARWVHQPQHF. The CDR3 DNA follows: TGTGCCAGCAGTGCACGTTGGGTGCATCAGCCCCAGCATTTT. The chain carries TRBV2 and TRBJ1-5; D is ambiguous. The germline gives CDR1 SNHLY, CDR2 FYNNEI. Deletions cut 4 bases from V and 5 bases from J, with 12 bases between. The CDR3 runs 14 residues.

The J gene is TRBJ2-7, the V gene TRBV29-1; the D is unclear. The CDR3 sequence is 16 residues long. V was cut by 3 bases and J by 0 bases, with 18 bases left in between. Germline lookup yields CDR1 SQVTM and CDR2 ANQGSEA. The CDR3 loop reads CSVDPTRLLSSYEQYF. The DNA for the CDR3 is TGCAGCGTTGACCCCACCCGACTCCTAAGCTCCTACGAGCAGTACTTC.